Listed here are 23 T cell receptor beta chains from one sample, sequenced in a study of T cells in Graves' hyperthyroidism and ophthalmopathy. RNA transcripts provided the source from which TCR beta CDR3 regions were amplified. During a first-round RT-PCR of the TCR CDR3, the HTBI primer set was used. TCRdb processed the multiplex PCR reads anew with MiXCR; each CDR3 protein has one entry. Among fewer than 850,000 distinct CDR3 sequences listed, roughly a sixth were seen once. The sequencing input was blood. These receptors all stem from a man aged 50 to 60 with Graves' hyperthyroidism.

The V gene is TRBV20-1, the J gene TRBJ2-7; maybe TRBD2 (6 bases). Germline lookup yields CDR1 DFQATT and CDR2 SNEGSKA (reference sequence). The CDR3 extends over 17 amino acids. The ends were cut back, 1 base at V and 7 bases at J, with 26 bases in the middle. The CDR3 region has the DNA TGCAGTGCTAGAGGGGGTAGCGGAGTCGCGTTTGCGGGTGAGCAGTACTTC. It yields the protein CSARGGSGVAFAGEQYF.

The table lists this clonotype with a few counts. The chain has TRBV30 and TRBJ2-5, with 10 bases aligning to TRBD1. Germline CDR1 GTSNPN, CDR2 SVGIG (reference sequence). The CDR3 is 15 residues long. The V gene end was trimmed by 5 bases and the J gene end by 4 bases; junction bases not matched to a gene: 10. CDR3 DNA: TGTGCCTGGGCCCCGGGACAGGGGTTCGGAGAGACCCAGTACTTC. Translating gives CAWAPGQGFGETQYF.

This clonotype has ten or more counts. The chain employs TRBV5-5 and TRBJ2-7, with unresolved D. Trimming left V 0 bases short and J 2 bases short, with 6 bases between. The CDR3 consists of 13 residues. CDR1 is SGHKS, CDR2 YYEKEE, per germline (reference sequence). The DNA of the CDR3 is TGTGCCAGCAGCTTGGATGTACCCTACGAGCAGTACTTC. Protein sequence: CASSLDVPYEQYF. The full variable domain, rest sourced from reference TRBV5-5 and TRBJ2-7, is DAGVTQSPTHLIKTRGQQVTLRCSPISGHKSVSWYQQVLGQGPQFIFQYYEKEERGRGNFPDRFSARQFPNYSSELNVNALLLGDSALYLCASSLDVPYEQYFGPGTRLTVT.

V and J are TRBV6-1 and TRBJ1-5, with D uncertain. Germline V gene data show CDR1 as MNHNS and CDR2 as SASEGT. The V and J ends lost 2 bases and 9 bases respectively, with 2 bases between them. The CDR3 covers 10 residues. Here the CDR3 reads CASSERPQHF. The CDR3 nucleotides read TGTGCCAGCAGTGAAAGGCCCCAGCATTTT.

The J gene is TRBJ2-1, the V gene TRBV20-1; possibly TRBD2 for D (6 bases). Looked up from germline, CDR1 is DFQATT and CDR2 is SNEGSKA (reference sequence). With 2 bases removed from V and 7 bases from J, the gap between germline ends came to 21 bases. This CDR3 has 16 amino acids. CDR3 loop: CSARIPGRGRSNEQFF. The CDR3, as DNA: TGCAGTGCTAGAATCCCCGGGCGGGGTCGTTCGAATGAGCAGTTCTTC.

The rearrangement joins TRBV27 to TRBJ1-1; the match to TRBD1 covers 8 bases. Per the germline V gene, CDR1 is MNHEY and CDR2 is SMNVEV (reference sequence). The CDR3 covers 16 residues. With 3 bases clipped from V and 4 bases from J, the junction kept 10 bases outside the gene matches. The CDR3 sequence: CASSFGQGGLVTEAFF. Written as DNA, the CDR3 is TGTGCCAGCAGTTTTGGACAGGGAGGTCTGGTCACTGAAGCTTTCTTT.

V usage is TRBV5-1 and J usage is TRBJ2-5, with TRBD2 matching over 13 bases. Germline CDR1 SGHRS, CDR2 YFSETQ. The length of the CDR3 is 20 residues. Germline trimming cut 5 bases from V and 5 bases from J; bases unmatched to any gene: 21. The CDR3: CASRLTFLGTSGINLETQYF. In nucleotides, the CDR3 is TGCGCCAGCAGACTGACGTTTCTTGGGACTAGCGGGATCAACCTGGAGACCCAGTACTTC.

The sample holds many counts of this clonotype. The V call is TRBV29-1, the J call TRBJ2-7, with 9 bases fitting TRBD2. CDR1 is SQVTM, CDR2 ANQGSEA, per germline. The CDR3 sequence is 13 residues long. V gave up 4 bases and J gave up 6 bases; unmatched junction bases: 7. CDR3 nucleotides: TGCAGCGTTGCCGCGGGAGGGGGTCGCGAGCAGTACTTC. Its protein is CSVAAGGGREQYF.

This clonotype was seen a few times. The chain carries TRBV6-2 or TRBV6-3 and TRBJ1-2, with unresolved D. Trimming removed 8 bases from V and 7 bases from J, with 14 bases in between. CDR3 size: 12 residues. Germline V gene lookup returns CDR1 MNHEY and CDR2 SVGEGT. CDR3 DNA: TGTGCCAGCCGAAACACGCTAGGTGGCTACACCTTC. Translating gives CASRNTLGGYTF.

This clonotype was counted at least ten times. V is TRBV12-5 and J is TRBJ1-2; tentative D call: TRBD1 (6 bases). The germline gives CDR1 LGHNT, CDR2 FRNRAP. CDR3 length equals 15 residues. Trimming left V 5 bases short and J 6 bases short, with 19 bases between. CDR3 protein: CASGPEGRGINGYTF. The CDR3 nucleotides read TGTGCTAGTGGTCCCGAAGGCAGGGGAATCAATGGCTACACCTTC.

This clonotype came up many times. This chain joins TRBV15 and TRBJ2-5, with D possibly being TRBD2 (6 bases). V was trimmed by 0 bases and J by 14 bases, leaving 16 bases between them. This CDR3 region has 13 residues. Germline V CDR1 and CDR2: LNHNV, YYDKDF (reference sequence). The CDR3 nucleotides are TGTGCCACCAGCAGAGATCTGGGGGGAGAAGGATACTTC. Translation gives CATSRDLGGEGYF. Drawing the rest from reference TRBV15 and TRBJ2-5, the complete variable domain is DAMVIQNPRYQVTQFGKPVTLSCSQTLNHNVMYWYQQKSSQAPKLLFHYYDKDFNNEADTPDNFQSRRPNTSFCFLDIRSPGLGDTAMYLCATSRDLGGEGYFGPGTRLLVL.

This clonotype was seen ten or more times. The chain couples TRBV29-1 to TRBJ2-3, with TRBD2 matching over 8 bases. CDR3 size: 17 residues. Germline loops: CDR1 SQVTM, CDR2 ANQGSEA. The trim removed 0 bases at V and 4 bases at J, leaving 12 bases unmatched. The CDR3 loop is CSVEDKESGRFPDTQYF. CDR3 sequence (DNA): TGCAGCGTTGAAGATAAGGAAAGCGGGAGATTTCCAGATACGCAGTATTTT.

This chain joins TRBV7-9 and TRBJ1-1, with 9 positions matching TRBD1. CDR1 and CDR2 (germline): SEHNR, FQNEAQ (reference sequence). J was trimmed by 8 bases and V by 5 bases; bases with no gene match: 6. The CDR3 spans 13 residues. The CDR3 nucleotides read TGTGCCAGCAGCCGTCCGGGACAGGGCGAAGCTTTCTTT. It translates to CASSRPGQGEAFF.

This clonotype came up many times. V is TRBV28 and J is TRBJ2-7; maybe TRBD2 (6 bases). CDR1 and CDR2 (germline): MDHEN, SYDVKM. V gave up 3 bases and J gave up 6 bases, with 9 bases separating them. There are 12 residues in the CDR3. The CDR3 nucleotides are TGTGCCAGCAGTTTCAAGGGACTCGAGCAGTACTTC. This translates into CASSFKGLEQYF. The complete variable domain, with remaining parts taken from reference TRBV28 and TRBJ2-7, reads DVKVTQSSRYLVKRTGEKVFLECVQDMDHENMFWYRQDPGLGLRLIYFSYDVKMKEKGDIPEGYSVSREKKERFSLILESASTNQTSMYLCASSFKGLEQYFGPGTRLTVT.

CDR3 sequence (DNA): TGCAGTGCTAGTAAAGGACAGGGCACCAATGAGCAGTTCTTC. Amino acids: CSASKGQGTNEQFF. V usage is TRBV20-1 and J usage is TRBJ2-1; 8 bases agree with TRBD1. The CDR3 runs to 14 residues. V was pared by 3 bases and J by 6 bases, with 7 bases of the junction left unmatched. Germline assignment: CDR1 DFQATT and CDR2 SNEGSKA (reference sequence).

In its sample, this clonotype was seen many times. J is TRBJ2-1 and V is TRBV20-1; tentatively, D is TRBD1 or TRBD2 (5 bases each). The V end lost 4 bases, the J end lost 1 base, and 14 bases lay between the germline ends. This CDR3 has 15 amino acids. Germline-derived CDR1 and CDR2 are DFQATT and SNEGSKA (reference sequence). CDR3 in DNA: TGCAGTGCTACGACCCCGGGACGATCCTACAATGAGCAGTTCTTC. This codes for CSATTPGRSYNEQFF.

This clonotype was counted ten times or more. V gene TRBV24-1 combines with J gene TRBJ2-3; the D gene is possibly TRBD2 (5 bases). Trimming left V 5 bases short and J 3 bases short, with 23 bases between. The CDR3 runs to 18 residues. CDR1 is KGHDR, CDR2 SFDVKD, per germline. CDR3 sequence (DNA): TGTGCCACCAGTGGGGTAGCGCGAGAGGGTCACGCGACAGATACGCAGTATTTT. Translated, it gives CATSGVAREGHATDTQYF.

This clonotype was seen repeatedly, ten times or more. The CDR3 protein is CASRDRGKDGYTF. CDR3 nucleotides: TGTGCCAGCAGAGACAGGGGGAAGGATGGCTACACCTTC. The chain recombines TRBV6-1 with TRBJ1-2; 9 bases are shared with TRBD1. V gave up 6 bases and J gave up 6 bases; unmatched junction bases: 5. Germline V gives CDR1 MNHNS, CDR2 SASEGT. The CDR3 runs 13 residues.

The chain joins TRBV29-1 to TRBJ2-3; the match to TRBD2 covers 16 bases. Germline V gives CDR1 SQVTM, CDR2 ANQGSEA. The V and J ends lost 0 bases and 2 bases, in that order; junction bases with no gene match: 5. The CDR3 is 18 residues long. The CDR3 coding sequence is TGCAGCGTTGAAGATCAGGGACTAGCGGGAGGGTTCACAGATACGCAGTATTTT. Protein product: CSVEDQGLAGGFTDTQYF.

This clonotype appeared many times. This sequence joins TRBV28 and TRBJ2-7; the D is unclear. In germline, CDR1 is MDHEN, CDR2 SYDVKM. V shed 2 bases and J shed 0 bases, with 11 bases lying between them. The CDR3 covers 15 residues. The CDR3 DNA sequence: TGTGCCAGCAGTTTAAGCGCCTTAAGCTCCTACGAGCAGTACTTC. This codes for CASSLSALSSYEQYF. The full variable domain, its missing parts supplied by reference TRBV28 and TRBJ2-7, is DVKVTQSSRYLVKRTGEKVFLECVQDMDHENMFWYRQDPGLGLRLIYFSYDVKMKEKGDIPEGYSVSREKKERFSLILESASTNQTSMYLCASSLSALSSYEQYFGPGTRLTVT.

The J gene is TRBJ2-7, the V gene TRBV19; tentatively, D is TRBD1 (6 bases). V lost 2 bases and J 3 bases, leaving 8 bases between the germline ends. Germline V gene sequence: CDR1 LNHDA, CDR2 SQIVND (reference sequence). The CDR3 has 13 residues. CDR3 amino acids: CASSIRTDYEQYF. CDR3 nucleotides: TGTGCCAGTAGTATACGGACAGACTACGAGCAGTACTTC.

This clonotype was observed at least ten times. The chain employs TRBV11-2 and TRBJ2-1, with 8 nucleotides matching TRBD1. Trimming removed 6 bases from V and 4 bases from J; junction bases left unmatched: 8. The length of the CDR3 is 15 residues. Germline values: CDR1 SGHAT, CDR2 FQNNGV. The CDR3 DNA reads as TGTGCCAGCAGGGAGGAGGACAGGGCTTACAATGAGCAGTTCTTC. Protein: CASREEDRAYNEQFF. Using reference TRBV11-2 and TRBJ2-1 for the parts outside the CDR3, the full variable domain is EAGVAQSPRYKIIEKRQSVAFWCNPISGHATLYWYQQILGQGPKLLIQFQNNGVVDDSQLPKDRFSAERLKGVDSTLKIQPAKLEDSAVYLCASREEDRAYNEQFFGPGTRLTVL.

V usage is TRBV3-1 and J usage is TRBJ2-5; D perhaps matches TRBD2 (6 bases). The ends were cut back, 4 bases at V and 1 base at J, with 10 bases in the middle. Germline CDR1 and CDR2: LGHDT and YNNKEL (reference sequence). The CDR3 loop spans 14 amino acids. The CDR3: CASSPLALQETQYF. Here the CDR3 DNA reads TGTGCCAGCAGCCCACTAGCACTCCAAGAGACCCAGTACTTC.